This T cell receptor beta chain was captured in a study of OX40 agonist ivuxolimab in advanced cancers. Study-level background: Aged roughly 23 to 90 with a mean of roughly 65 years, they were roughly 83% male. Partial responses were recorded for three patients, including one with hepatocellular carcinoma and two with cutaneous melanoma.

The V and J ends lost 3 bases and 4 bases respectively, with 8 bases between them. Germline V gene lookup returns CDR1 SGHDT and CDR2 YYEEEE. There are 12 residues in the CDR3. Sequencing was performed with immunoSEQ multiplex PCR; in TCRdb, only in-frame clones are kept and a portion is missing. The sample includes about 73,000 clones, more than 85% of them seen just once. This TCR came from an adult with an advanced solid tumor such as melanoma, head and neck, liver or kidney cancer. This specimen consisted of CD4+ or CD8+ T cells sorted from blood, obtained in a trial of the OX40 agonist ivuxolimab. The chain has TRBV5-6 and TRBJ2-7; a possible D gene is TRBD1 (5 bases). CDR3 nucleotides: TGTGCCAGCAGCTCCAGGGTATACGAGCAGTACTTC. It specifies CASSSRVYEQYF. Full variable domain (outside the CDR3, taken from reference TRBV5-6 and TRBJ2-7): DAGVTQSPTHLIKTRGQQVTLRCSPKSGHDTVSWYQQALGQGPQFIFQYYEEEERQRGNFPDRFSGHQFPNYSSELNVNALLLGDSALYLCASSSRVYEQYFGPGTRLTVT.